These 29 T cell receptor beta chains were all obtained from the same sample, sequenced in a study of blood T cell repertoires in COVID-19. Produced via immunoSEQ multiplex PCR; TCRdb's table is partial and in-frame only. The sample includes roughly 250,000 clones, about 87% of them seen just once. Input material: peripheral blood. The receptor set was obtained from a man in his 60s who had recovered from COVID-19.

This chain links TRBV7-2 with TRBJ2-5; 8 nucleotides match TRBD2. This CDR3 comprises 16 residues. The V gene end was trimmed by 5 bases and the J gene end by 5 bases; junction bases not matched to a gene: 13. The V gene's germline CDR1 is SGHTA and CDR2 FQGNSA. The CDR3 nucleotides read TGTGCCAGCAGCCCTCTCCCCGGGGGGGCCGGGGAGACCCAGTACTTC. It yields the protein CASSPLPGGAGETQYF.

The chain carries TRBV14 and TRBJ2-7; unclear D gene. The CDR3 runs 12 residues. Trimming took off 0 bases at V and 6 bases at J, with 6 bases between the two ends. Germline CDR1 is SGHDN and CDR2 is FVKESK. In DNA, the CDR3 is TGTGCCAGCAGCCAAGATATGCGCGAGCAGTACTTC. As protein: CASSQDMREQYF.

This clone was counted once. The chain couples TRBV4-1 to TRBJ1-1; D uncertain. The CDR3 is 13 amino acids. V dropped 1 base and J dropped 11 bases, with 14 bases sitting between them. In germline, CDR1 is MGHRA, CDR2 YSYEKL. The CDR3 DNA is TGCGCCAGCAGCCAAGTTTCACAGAGCTTGGCTTTCTTT. Protein product: CASSQVSQSLAFF.

CDR3 amino acids: CASSAGQGAIYGYTF. In nucleotides, the CDR3 is TGTGCCAGCAGCGCGGGACAGGGGGCTATCTATGGCTACACCTTC. The rearrangement joins TRBV7-3 to TRBJ1-2; 12 bases are a match to TRBD1. V was clipped by 5 bases and J by 4 bases; unmatched bases: 5. There are 15 residues in the CDR3. The V gene's germline CDR1 is SGHTA and CDR2 FQGTGA.

The chain employs TRBV4-1 and TRBJ2-7; 8 positions agree with TRBD1. Germline assignment: CDR1 MGHRA and CDR2 YSYEKL. V dropped 0 bases and J dropped 5; count of bases not matched to a gene: 3. CDR3 length: 14 amino acids. CDR3 sequence reads: CASSQEAGGDEQYF. The CDR3, as DNA: TGCGCCAGCAGCCAAGAAGCAGGGGGCGACGAGCAGTACTTC.

The chain has TRBV6-4 and TRBJ1-6; 10 positions match TRBD1. Trimming cost V 2 bases and J 5 bases; bases outside gene matches: 0. The CDR3 covers 15 residues. Per the germline V gene, CDR1 is MRHNA and CDR2 is SNTAGT. The CDR3, as DNA: TGTGCCAGCAGTGACGGGACAGGGGATAATTCACCCCTCCACTTT. It yields the protein CASSDGTGDNSPLHF.

The DNA for the CDR3 is TGTGCCAGTAGTATAGTGGGACAGGGGAACACTGAAGCTTTCTTT. Translation gives CASSIVGQGNTEAFF. V usage is TRBV19 and J usage is TRBJ1-1; 9 bases agree with TRBD1. The V gene end was trimmed by 1 base and the J gene end by 1 base; junction bases not matched to a gene: 1. Germline assignment: CDR1 LNHDA and CDR2 SQIVND (reference sequence). The length of the CDR3 is 15 residues.

This chain uses TRBV7-9 with TRBJ2-1; a weak D match, TRBD2 (6 bases). CDR3 length: 12 residues. V shed 4 bases and J shed 10 bases, with 11 bases lying between them. Germline CDR1 and CDR2: SEHNR and FQNEAQ (reference sequence). The CDR3 loop reads CASSSSGQEQFF. The CDR3 bases are TGTGCCAGCAGCTCCAGCGGGCAAGAGCAGTTCTTC.

V is TRBV5-4 and J is TRBJ1-6, with 7 bases that match TRBD1. This CDR3 has 13 amino acids. Germline trimming cut 5 bases from V and 7 bases from J; bases unmatched to any gene: 3. In germline, CDR1 is SGHNT, CDR2 YYREEE (reference sequence). CDR3 sequence: CASSTGENSPLHF. CDR3 DNA sequence: TGTGCCAGCAGTACAGGGGAAAATTCACCCCTCCACTTT. The full variable domain, in which reference TRBV5-4 and TRBJ1-6 provide the parts outside the CDR3, is ETGVTQSPTHLIKTRGQQVTLRCSSQSGHNTVSWYQQALGQGPQFIFQYYREEENGRGNFPPRFSGLQFPNYSSELNVNALELDDSALYLCASSTGENSPLHFGNGTRLTVT.

J is TRBJ2-2 and V is TRBV29-1, with 8 bases lining up with TRBD1. Germline CDR1 SQVTM, CDR2 ANQGSEA. V lost 7 bases and J lost 4; bases outside the gene matches: 8. The CDR3 runs to 14 residues. In DNA form, the CDR3 reads TGCAGCGACAGACAGGGGAGTTCCACCGGGGAGCTGTTTTTT. Translated: CSDRQGSSTGELFF.

V and J are TRBV6-5 and TRBJ2-5; tentative D call: TRBD2 (6 bases). This CDR3 is 14 amino acids long. The germline V gene encodes CDR1 MNHEY and CDR2 SVGAGI. V lost 7 bases to trimming and J lost 5 bases, with 17 bases between them. The CDR3 region is CASKAGGPGETQYF. The CDR3 DNA reads TGTGCCAGCAAAGCGGGTGGCCCGGGTGAGACCCAGTACTTC.

This rearrangement joins TRBV29-1 to TRBJ1-2, with D possibly matching TRBD1 (5 bases). CDR1 is SQVTM and CDR2 is ANQGSEA in the germline V gene. The CDR3 runs 12 residues. Trimming removed 3 bases at V and 2 bases at J, with 7 bases between. In DNA form, the CDR3 reads TGCAGCGTTGAGGAGGGGAACTATGGCTACACCTTC. Protein product: CSVEEGNYGYTF. The variable domain in full, with the rest retrieved from reference TRBV29-1 and TRBJ1-2, is SAVISQKPSRDICQRGTSLTIQCQVDSQVTMMFWYRQQPGQSLTLIATANQGSEATYESGFVIDKFPISRPNLTFSTLTVSNMSPEDSSIYLCSVEEGNYGYTFGSGTRLTVV.

This chain uses TRBV10-1 with TRBJ2-1, with 11 positions matching TRBD2. J lost 6 bases, V lost 6 bases, and 7 bases had no gene match. Germline lookup yields CDR1 WNHNN and CDR2 SYGVQD (reference sequence). This CDR3 is 15 amino acids long. This CDR3 reads CASSPSGGRGNEQFF. DNA of the CDR3: TGCGCCAGCAGCCCTAGCGGGGGGAGGGGCAATGAGCAGTTCTTC.

V and J are TRBV5-5 and TRBJ2-5, with D perhaps matching TRBD1 (6 bases). Germline V CDR1 and CDR2: SGHKS, YYEKEE (reference sequence). Trimming took off 4 bases at V and 2 bases at J, with 21 bases between the two ends. This CDR3 has 17 residues. CDR3 bases: TGTGCCAGCAGCCCAGGGGAGACAGCACGGTGGCAAGAGACCCAGTACTTC. This encodes CASSPGETARWQETQYF.

The chain recombines TRBV19 with TRBJ1-1, with TRBD1 as a possible D gene (6 bases). The V gene's germline CDR1 is LNHDA and CDR2 SQIVND (reference sequence). The CDR3 consists of 12 residues. Trimming took off 6 bases at V and 10 bases at J, with 15 bases between the two ends. CDR3 loop: CASRRGGTRAFF. CDR3 nucleotide sequence: TGTGCCAGTAGGCGGGGGGGGACAAGAGCTTTCTTT. The whole variable domain, remainder taken from reference TRBV19 and TRBJ1-1, is DGGITQSPKYLFRKEGQNVTLSCEQNLNHDAMYWYRQDPGQGLRLIYYSQIVNDFQKGDIAEGYSVSREKKESFPLTVTSAQKNPTAFYLCASRRGGTRAFFGQGTRLTVV.

V and J are TRBV27 and TRBJ1-5; TRBD1 aligns across 8 bases. Unmatched junction bases numbered 2, after V lost 4 bases and J lost 3 bases. CDR3 length equals 14 residues. CDR1 and CDR2 from the germline V gene are MNHEY and SMNVEV (reference sequence). The CDR3 region is CASSSGGHNQPQHF. The CDR3 nucleotides are TGTGCCAGCAGTTCAGGGGGCCACAATCAGCCCCAGCATTTT.

CDR3 DNA: TGTGCCAGCAAAATAGGGGCGAACACTGAAGCTTTCTTT. Translation: CASKIGANTEAFF. The V gene is TRBV6-5, the J gene TRBJ1-1, with TRBD1 as a possible D gene (5 bases). V dropped 7 bases and J dropped 1 base, with 10 bases sitting between them. Germline assignment: CDR1 MNHEY and CDR2 SVGAGI. This CDR3 has 13 amino acids.

The chain uses TRBV6-1 and TRBJ2-1; tentatively, D is TRBD2 (5 bases). Germline CDR1 and CDR2: MNHNS and SASEGT. The CDR3 extends over 20 amino acids. V lost 2 bases, J lost 0 bases, and 23 bases lay in between. The CDR3 sequence is CASSEYGGRWGSSSYNEQFF. The CDR3 DNA reads as TGTGCCAGCAGTGAATATGGAGGCAGGTGGGGATCGAGCTCCTACAATGAGCAGTTCTTC.

V usage is TRBV9 and J usage is TRBJ2-1; 11 bases agree with TRBD1. J lost 5 bases, V lost 4 bases, and 8 bases had no gene match. The CDR3 is 16 residues long. Germline-derived CDR1 and CDR2 are SGDLS and YYNGEE. The CDR3 here is CASSPRTGGGNNEQFF. As DNA, the CDR3 is TGTGCCAGCAGCCCGAGGACAGGGGGCGGAAACAATGAGCAGTTCTTC. The entire variable domain, with the rest obtained from reference TRBV9 and TRBJ2-1, is as follows: DSGVTQTPKHLITATGQRVTLRCSPRSGDLSVYWYQQSLDQGLQFLIQYYNGEERAKGNILERFSAQQFPDLHSELNLSSLELGDSALYFCASSPRTGGGNNEQFFGPGTRLTVL.

This chain connects TRBV5-4 to TRBJ2-6; 8 bases align to TRBD1. The V gene's germline CDR1 is SGHNT and CDR2 YYREEE (reference sequence). The CDR3 has 20 residues. After removal of 5 bases from V and 0 bases from J, the junction contained 16 bases not matched to a gene. CDR3 region: CASRRDIRGPTLSGANVLTF. In DNA, the CDR3 is TGTGCCAGCAGACGCGATATCAGGGGGCCCACCCTCTCTGGGGCCAACGTCCTGACTTTC.

This chain joins TRBV5-1 and TRBJ1-2, with no clear D. This CDR3 has 13 residues. From germline, CDR1 is SGHRS and CDR2 YFSETQ. V lost 4 bases to trimming and J lost 1 base, with 8 bases between them. The CDR3: CASSAGVNYGYTF. Written as DNA, the CDR3 is TGCGCCAGCAGCGCGGGAGTTAACTATGGCTACACCTTC.

The chain uses TRBV9 and TRBJ1-4; D possibly corresponds to TRBD1 (5 bases). Germline lookup yields CDR1 SGDLS and CDR2 YYNGEE. The CDR3 covers 15 residues. V lost 2 bases to trimming and J lost 2 bases, with 10 bases between them. CDR3 residues: CASSVQGNTNEKLFF. In DNA, the CDR3 is TGTGCCAGCAGCGTTCAGGGCAATACTAATGAAAAACTGTTTTTT.

This clone was seen only once. The chain couples TRBV6-4 to TRBJ2-1; TRBD2 matches 10 bases. Germline CDR1 and CDR2: MRHNA and SNTAGT. Trimming at V came to 6 bases and at J to 9 bases, leaving 8 bases not matched to a gene. There are 14 residues in the CDR3. This CDR3 is CASRSSGGSAEQFF. CDR3 nucleotides: TGTGCCAGCAGAAGTAGCGGGGGGTCGGCTGAGCAGTTCTTC.

The chain couples TRBV7-9 to TRBJ2-2; 7 bases align to TRBD1. Germline loops: CDR1 SEHNR, CDR2 FQNEAQ (reference sequence). V shed 9 bases and J 3 bases; nucleotides not matched to a gene: 7. The length of the CDR3 is 14 residues. For the CDR3, the DNA is TGTGCCAGTCGAAGGACAGGCTACACCGGGGAGCTGTTTTTT. Translated, it gives CASRRTGYTGELFF.

The chain carries TRBV10-1 and TRBJ2-3; 15 bases align to TRBD2. Germline V CDR1 and CDR2: WNHNN, SYGVQD (reference sequence). V gave up 4 bases and J gave up 5 bases; unmatched junction bases: 4. This CDR3 comprises 16 residues. CDR3 protein: CASSGTSGGAKDTQYF. CDR3 DNA: TGCGCCAGCAGTGGGACTAGCGGGGGGGCCAAAGATACGCAGTATTTT.

The chain recombines TRBV7-8 with TRBJ2-7, with 7 bases fitting TRBD2. Germline CDR1 is SGHVS and CDR2 is FQNEAQ. The trim removed 7 bases at V and 4 bases at J, leaving 4 bases unmatched. The CDR3 covers 12 residues. The CDR3 region has the DNA TGTGCCAGCACGATGCGGGGGTACGAGCAGTACTTC. Residues: CASTMRGYEQYF.

This clone has a single count. The chain combines TRBV30 with TRBJ1-2, with 9 bases matching TRBD1. Germline trimming cut 1 base from V and 7 bases from J; bases unmatched to any gene: 13. The germline CDR1 and CDR2 sequences are GTSNPN and SVGIG (reference sequence). The CDR3 contains 16 residues. CDR3 sequence reads: CAWSARQGEKRSGYTF. The CDR3 region has the DNA TGTGCCTGGAGTGCCCGACAGGGGGAGAAGAGAAGTGGCTACACCTTC.

The J gene is TRBJ2-1, the V gene TRBV11-2, with a tentative D call TRBD2 (5 bases). V gave up 5 bases and J gave up 12 bases, with 14 bases separating them. The CDR3 covers 12 residues. The germline V gene encodes CDR1 SGHAT and CDR2 FQNNGV. The CDR3 region has the DNA TGTGCCAGCAGCCCTAGAGGGTTGGCGCAGTTCTTC. It codes for CASSPRGLAQFF.

The genes are TRBV6-1 and TRBJ2-7, with TRBD1 as a possible D gene (6 bases). CDR3 size: 16 residues. CDR1 and CDR2 from the germline V gene are MNHNS and SASEGT. Trimming removed 2 bases at V and 8 bases at J, with 22 bases between. The CDR3 DNA is TGTGCCAGCAGTGAACCGGGGACATTGAGGGTAGGTAAGCAGTACTTC. This codes for CASSEPGTLRVGKQYF.